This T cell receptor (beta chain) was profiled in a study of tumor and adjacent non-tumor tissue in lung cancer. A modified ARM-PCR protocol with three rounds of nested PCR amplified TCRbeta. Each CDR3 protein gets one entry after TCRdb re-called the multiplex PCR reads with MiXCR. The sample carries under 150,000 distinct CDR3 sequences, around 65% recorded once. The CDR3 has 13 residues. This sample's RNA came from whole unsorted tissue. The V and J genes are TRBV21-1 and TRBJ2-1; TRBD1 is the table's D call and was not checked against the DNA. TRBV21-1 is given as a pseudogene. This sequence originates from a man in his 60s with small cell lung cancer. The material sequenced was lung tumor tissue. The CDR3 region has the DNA TGTGCCAGCACCCCGACAGGGCTCAATGAGCAGTTCTTC. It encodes CASTPTGLNEQFF.